The source of this T cell receptor beta chain is a study of beta chain features in type 1 diabetes. The CDR3 extends over 12 amino acids. Germline V gives CDR1 SGHTA, CDR2 FQGTGA. Trimming took off 5 bases at V and 8 bases at J, with 9 bases between the two ends. As every portion of the isolated RNA was reverse transcribed, the sequencing read expressed TCRB transcripts. Assay used: immunoSEQ multiplex PCR; TCRdb lists only in-frame clones, some missing. The table records fewer than 550,000 clones, over 10% of them present only once. Only a few counts were recorded for this clone. The sequenced sample consisted of naive CD4+ T cells from blood. This sequence was found in a woman under 30 in good health. The genes are TRBV7-3 and TRBJ2-2, with D perhaps matching TRBD2 (6 bases). The CDR3, as DNA: TGTGCCAGCAGCCGCGGGGTAGGGGAGCTGTTTTTT. This encodes CASSRGVGELFF. Combining the CDR3 with reference TRBV7-3 and TRBJ2-2 gives the whole variable domain GAGVSQTPSNKVTEKGKYVELRCDPISGHTALYWYRQSLGQGPEFLIYFQGTGAADDSGLPNDRFFAVRPEGSVSTLKIQRTERGDSAVYLCASSRGVGELFFGEGSRLTVL.